This note documents a single T cell receptor (beta chain) sequence. This entry comes from a study of blood T cell repertoires in COVID-19. The overall study: Researchers got acute and convalescent COVID-19 samples from the United States, Italy and Spain. From T cells, B-cell-depleted T cells, or PBMCs came the material, which was cDNA or gDNA.

The CDR3 contains 17 residues. CDR1 is LNHDA, CDR2 SQIVND, per germline (reference sequence). V was pared by 7 bases and J by 0 bases, with 19 bases between. Participant-given clinical history determined each cohort assignment. In the authors' methods: Estimates of nucleated cell counts were drawn from the amplification of reference gene primers. Assay used: immunoSEQ multiplex PCR; TCRdb lists only in-frame clones, some missing. The V and J calls and the clone size are those of that table, but D and trimming were determined from the DNA. Found here are hundreds of thousands of clones, about 86% of them singletons; the top ten hold roughly 14%.

This clonotype was obtained from a woman aged 45 to 65 with acute COVID-19. The chain joins TRBV19 to TRBJ1-5; TRBD1 is a possible D gene (6 bases). Sequenced: PBMCs or T cells enriched from blood (not recorded which). CDR3 nucleotides: TGTGCCAGTAACGACTTTAGCAGGGGATATAGCAATCAGCCCCAGCATTTT. Its translation is CASNDFSRGYSNQPQHF.